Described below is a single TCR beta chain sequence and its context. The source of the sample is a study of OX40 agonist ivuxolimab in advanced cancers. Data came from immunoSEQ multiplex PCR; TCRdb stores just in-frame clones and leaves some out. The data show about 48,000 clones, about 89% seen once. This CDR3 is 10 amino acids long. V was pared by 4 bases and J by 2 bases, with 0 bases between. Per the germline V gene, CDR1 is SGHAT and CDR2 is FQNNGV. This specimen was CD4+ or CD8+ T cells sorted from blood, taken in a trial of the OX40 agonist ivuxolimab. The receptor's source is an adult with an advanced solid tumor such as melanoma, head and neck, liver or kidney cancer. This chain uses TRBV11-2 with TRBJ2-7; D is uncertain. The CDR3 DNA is TGTGCCAGCAGCTCCTACGAGCAGTACTTC. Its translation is CASSSYEQYF.